This TCR beta chain was sequenced in a study of response to subunit inactivated influenza vaccine (dated by TCRdb to 2016 to 2018). At the level of the whole study: Deep quantitative T cell receptor repertoire profiling was used in the study to track responses to a trivalent subunit inactivated influenza vaccine. On the study overall, not on this receptor specifically: It was suggested by the authors that each seasonal influenza vaccination may recruit only a limited number of new T cells.

This clonotype has more than one count but fewer than ten. The antigen it binds to is not known. The record has no base qualities; no much larger clone is one base away. The CDR3 spans 18 residues, from the cysteine through the phenylalanine. Only the CDR3 part of the read is kept: 54 bases, read in frame from the first base. The germline V gene provides CDR1 MNHNS and CDR2 SASEGT. V has 7 bases trimmed and J has 5 bases trimmed; junction bases matching no gene number 19. Libraries were prepared through RT-PCR. TCRdb shows the sequencer as Illumina HiSeq 2500. The public sequencing data were trimmed at Q25 with fastp and processed into clonotypes with MiXCR by TCRdb, which kept only in-frame beta chains. Every distinct CDR3 protein forms one entry, paired with its most common genes and DNA. Counted in this sample were around 490,000 distinct CDR3 sequences; 6.5% to 8% of them appeared once. The leading ten clones occupy around 13% of the sample.

The receptor was derived from a man between 50 and 69 years old who received an inactivated influenza vaccine. Donor details come from another sample of the same person, matched by shared clones. This specimen was PBMCs from blood, taken less than 25 months after vaccination. This chain is built from TRBV6-1 and TRBJ1-5; 8 bases in the middle match TRBD1. The nucleotide sequence is given as TGTGCCAGCAAGGGTGTCGGGACAGGAAGCTTTGGTGATCAGCCCCAGCATTTT. Translated, this is CASKGVGTGSFGDQPQHF.